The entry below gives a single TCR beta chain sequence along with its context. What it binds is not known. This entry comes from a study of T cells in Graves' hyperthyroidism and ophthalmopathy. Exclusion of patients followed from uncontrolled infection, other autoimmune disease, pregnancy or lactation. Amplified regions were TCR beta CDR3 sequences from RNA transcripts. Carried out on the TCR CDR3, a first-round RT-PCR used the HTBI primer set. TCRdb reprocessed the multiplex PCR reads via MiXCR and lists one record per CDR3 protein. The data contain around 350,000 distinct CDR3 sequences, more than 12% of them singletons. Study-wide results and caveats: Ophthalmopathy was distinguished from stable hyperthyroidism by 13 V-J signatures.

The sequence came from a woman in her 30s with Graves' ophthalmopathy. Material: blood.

CDR3 bases: TGTGCCAGCAGTGAGACTAGCGGGGGGATAGGGGATGAGCAGTTCTTC. Translating it yields CASSETSGGIGDEQFF. The chain carries TRBV2 and TRBJ2-1; 13 bases are shared with TRBD2. After removal of 3 bases from V and 8 bases from J, the junction contained 7 bases not matched to a gene. CDR1 is SNHLY, CDR2 FYNNEI, per germline. The CDR3 loop spans 16 amino acids.